This T cell receptor (beta chain) was sequenced in a study of blood T cells in healthy people across ages. From germline, CDR1 is SGHRS and CDR2 YFSETQ. The CDR3 is made up of 18 amino acids. PBMCs numbering at least 6 million were isolated per sample. Then a second PCR, running roughly 6 to 11 cycles, was carried out with a sample-barcoded 5' primer and a J-beta primer mix. TCRdb analysed the 5' RACE reads with MiXCR anew, one entry per CDR3 protein. Of over 500,000 distinct CDR3 sequences listed, over 25% are singletons. This clonotype came up once. The sample was also linked to a second study, of T cells of mothers and their children. That work contributes: Over 8 million reads per mother and some 3 million per child were obtained.

The sequence derives from a boy between 2 and 10 years old in good health. The chain has TRBV5-1 and TRBJ2-1; a weak D match, TRBD1 (6 bases). The J call is doubtful: the DNA matches TRBJ2-7 better. The sample was blood. CDR3 loop: CASSPSGRGIYPSYEQYF. DNA of the CDR3: TGCGCCAGCAGCCCCTCCGGCAGGGGAATCTATCCCTCCTACGAGCAGTACTTC.